This T cell receptor (beta chain) is from a study of T cells expressing NK-cell markers. CDR1 and CDR2 (germline): LGHNA, YSLEER. This CDR3 spans 15 amino acids. TCRdb re-called the 5' RACE reads; every CDR3 protein appears as one record, without DNA. The listing records about 260,000 distinct CDR3 sequences. The chain combines TRBV4-3 with TRBJ1-4; lacking DNA, the TRBD1 call made by TCRdb goes unchecked. Sequenced sample: blood T cells: a sorted CD56 or NKG2C T cell subset, CD4+ or CD8+ T cells, or bulk PBMC T cells (not recorded which). The receptor was isolated from a young man in good health. The CDR3 region is CASSPRPDGREKLFF.